The TCR beta chain described here comes from a study of early T cells in non-severe SARS-CoV-2 infection. Study as a whole: With bulk RNA from unsorted whole blood as input, sequencing yielded unpaired chains.

The V and J ends lost 6 bases and 0 bases, in that order; junction bases with no gene match: 6. Germline V CDR1 and CDR2: MRHNA, SNTAGT. This CDR3 is built from 15 residues. This clonotype was found a few times. Attachment of unique molecular identifiers was made to individual cDNA molecules. TCRdb passed the 5' RACE reads through MiXCR, listing each CDR3 protein once. The table records about 94,000 distinct CDR3 sequences, less than 15% of them present only once. This TCR came from an adult who was a healthcare worker with PCR-confirmed SARS-CoV-2 infection or an uninfected control (not recorded which). The V gene is TRBV6-4, the J gene TRBJ2-3; TRBD1 aligns across 7 bases. Sequencing input: whole blood. The CDR3 here is CASRQTGSSTDTQYF. CDR3 DNA: TGTGCCAGCAGACAGACAGGGTCGAGCACAGATACGCAGTATTTT.